This section outlines one T cell receptor beta chain sequence together with its context. This sample was included in a study of blood T cell repertoires in COVID-19. Study summary: Acute and convalescent COVID-19 samples came from the United States, Italy and Spain.

Sequencing used immunoSEQ multiplex PCR; TCRdb keeps in-frame clones, though not all of them. The profile shows tens of thousands of clones, approximately 84% of them singletons. Per the germline V gene, CDR1 is SNHLY and CDR2 is FYNNEI. This CDR3 has 14 amino acids. The V end lost 6 bases, the J end lost 6 bases, and 15 bases lay between the germline ends. This chain joins TRBV2 and TRBJ2-1; D perhaps matches TRBD1 (6 bases). This receptor was taken from a human donor in a cohort sampled during active COVID-19. Sequenced input: peripheral blood. CDR3 region: CASSNILRGNEQFF. CDR3 nucleotide sequence: TGTGCCAGCAGCAACATTCTCAGGGGCAATGAGCAGTTCTTC. Using reference TRBV2 and TRBJ2-1 for the parts outside the CDR3, the full variable domain is EPEVTQTPSHQVTQMGQEVILRCVPISNHLYFYWYRQILGQKVEFLVSFYNNEISEKSEIFDDQFSVERPDGSNFTLKIRSTKLEDSAMYFCASSNILRGNEQFFGPGTRLTVL.